The source of this TCR beta chain is a study of T-cell reconstitution after alpha-beta-depleted transplantation in children. This CDR3 is built from 12 residues. Germline lookup yields CDR1 SQVTM and CDR2 ANQGSEA. The V and J ends lost 4 bases and 5 bases respectively, with 11 bases between them. Preparing the TCRbeta library involved the use of unique molecular identifiers. In TCRdb, the PCR reads were re-called with MiXCR into one record per CDR3 protein. Of roughly 420,000 distinct CDR3 sequences in the sample, roughly 17% were seen once. The chain recombines TRBV29-1 with TRBJ2-5; D uncertain. The sequencing used PBMCs, mostly from graft donor cells, collected 360 days after TCRalphabeta/CD19-depleted stem cell transplant. The sequence was obtained from a boy in the first two years of life who had a stem cell transplant for Wiskott-Aldrich syndrome, so the T cells may come from the graft donor. This CDR3 is CSVVEFLETQYF. DNA for the CDR3: TGCAGCGTTGTGGAGTTTCTCGAGACCCAGTACTTC. Full variable domain (remainder filled in from reference TRBV29-1 and TRBJ2-5): SAVISQKPSRDICQRGTSLTIQCQVDSQVTMMFWYRQQPGQSLTLIATANQGSEATYESGFVIDKFPISRPNLTFSTLTVSNMSPEDSSIYLCSVVEFLETQYFGPGTRLLVL.